The present T cell receptor (beta chain) was sequenced within a study of blood T cells in healthy people across ages. Worth noting for this clonotype: Its antigen is unknown.

Healthy Caucasians from Russia aged 6 to 90 served as donors. Investigators took approximately 10 milliliters of peripheral blood from every donor. The CDR3 runs to 14 residues. V lost 2 bases and J 6 bases, leaving 11 bases between the germline ends. CDR1 and CDR2 from the germline V gene are MNHEY and SVGAGI. Regarding the study as a whole: Expanded clonotype changes were possibly confounded by unknown donor CMV status. Roughly linear declines in TCR beta diversity per million T cells occurred with age.

With a J-beta primer mix and a sample-barcoded 5' primer, a second PCR ran roughly 6 to 12 cycles. MiXCR was run by TCRdb on the 5' RACE reads, yielding one entry per CDR3 protein. The sample has 800,000 to 950,000 distinct CDR3 sequences; 48% are singletons. This chain joins TRBV6-5 and TRBJ2-1; perhaps TRBD2 as D (6 bases). This sequence was found in a man aged 25 to 45 in good health. The sample was blood. CDR3 nucleotide sequence: TGTGCCAGCAGTTACGCAGGAGGGGCCAATGAGCAGTTCTTC. Protein: CASSYAGGANEQFF.